Listed below are T cell receptor beta chains from one sample, sequenced in a study of monozygotic twins with inflammatory bowel disease. TCRdb reworked the 5' RACE reads into one entry per CDR3 protein, no DNA. The sample data list fewer than 350,000 distinct CDR3 sequences. Sequenced material: blood. These receptors all stem from a human donor with ulcerative colitis or Crohn's disease, or a healthy co-twin of an affected twin (not recorded which). Both conserved end residues are part of each CDR3.

J gene | V gene | CDR3 protein
TRBJ1-1 | TRBV7-9 | CASSLTSRINTEAFF
TRBJ2-1 | TRBV6-4 | CASSRTGGYNEQFF
TRBJ2-4 | TRBV5-1 | CASSLGEAKNIQYF
TRBJ1-2 | TRBV7-2 | CASSTGTGALVGYTF
TRBJ1-5 | TRBV7-8 | CASSKPGQGAGNQPQHF
TRBJ2-3 | TRBV7-2 | CASSPSPGTRTDTQYF
TRBJ1-3 | TRBV7-2 | CASSSSRNTIYF
TRBJ1-1 | TRBV5-1 | CASSLGGAGMNTEAFF
TRBJ1-1 | TRBV7-2 | CASSLSHSVGAFF
TRBJ2-1 | TRBV6-5 | CASSYSRTGGPYEQFF
TRBJ2-3 | TRBV7-9 | CASDQGTDTQYF
TRBJ2-2 | TRBV28 | CASSSHRGPGELFF
TRBJ1-4 | TRBV2 | CASSEGQGMRGEKLFF
TRBJ1-2 | TRBV12-3/TRBV12-4 | CASSPSGSYGYTF
TRBJ2-3 | TRBV7-2 | CASRLGGGRADTQYF
TRBJ2-1 | TRBV20-1 | CSARDGGAVDEQFF
TRBJ1-6 | TRBV5-1 | CASSPDPGTGRSPLHF